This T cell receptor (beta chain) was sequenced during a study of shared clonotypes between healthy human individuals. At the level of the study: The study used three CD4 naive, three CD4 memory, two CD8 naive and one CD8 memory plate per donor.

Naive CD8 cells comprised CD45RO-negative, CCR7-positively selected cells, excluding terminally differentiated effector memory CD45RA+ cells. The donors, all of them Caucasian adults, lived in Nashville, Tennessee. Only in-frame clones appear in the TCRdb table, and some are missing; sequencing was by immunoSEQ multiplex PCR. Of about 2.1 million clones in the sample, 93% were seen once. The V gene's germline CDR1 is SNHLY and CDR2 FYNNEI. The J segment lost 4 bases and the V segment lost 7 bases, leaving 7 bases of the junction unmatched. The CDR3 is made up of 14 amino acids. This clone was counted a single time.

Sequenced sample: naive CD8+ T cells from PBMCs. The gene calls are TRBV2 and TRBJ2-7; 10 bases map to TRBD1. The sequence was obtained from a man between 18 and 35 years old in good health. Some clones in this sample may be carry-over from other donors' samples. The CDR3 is CASNRGQGFYEQYF. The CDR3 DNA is TGTGCCAGCAACCGGGGACAGGGGTTTTACGAGCAGTACTTC.